This T cell receptor beta chain was recovered during a study of cytomegalovirus exposure and HLA in healthy donors. The table came from immunoSEQ multiplex PCR; TCRdb's copy has only in-frame clones and leaves some out. In the table there are about 360,000 clones, around 86% of which are singletons. Germline V CDR1 and CDR2: MGHRA, YSYEKL. This CDR3 has 13 residues. V was clipped by 10 bases and J by 0 bases, with 10 bases between them. Study outcomes and limitations: A few chains linked to CMV were shown in vitro to be specific for CMV antigens. The study recorded more than 150 TCR beta chains that were cytomegalovirus-associated. A subsequent analysis found that TCR clusters from the first cohort also tended to co-occur in the 120 or so validation repertoires, with about 94% of cluster scores above 0.

This clone was detected only a few times. What it binds is unknown. Sequenced input: PBMCs. This clonotype was obtained from a woman aged 18-29 years in good health and CMV-seronegative. The chain couples TRBV4-1 to TRBJ2-4; maybe TRBD1 (5 bases). CDR3 protein: CATSGLAKNIQYF. DNA of the CDR3: TGCGCCACCTCAGGGCTAGCCAAAAACATTCAGTACTTC.